The rows below give T cell receptor beta chains drawn from one sample of a study of tumor-infiltrating lymphocytes in oesophageal squamous cell carcinoma. TCRdb reprocessed the PCR reads via MiXCR and lists one record per CDR3 protein. The repertoire has fewer than 20,000 distinct CDR3 sequences, about 39% of them found once; the top ten carry about 17%. Sequencing input: normal esophageal tissue next to the tumor. The receptors originated from a female donor with esophageal squamous cell carcinoma. Each CDR3 is given with its conserved first and last residue. Each record gives: D gene, V gene, clone size, J gene, CDR3 protein, CDR3 DNA. A D gene is named only where the DNA matches it firmly. Not every row has a clone size; where given, it reads once, few, many or a size class.

NA	TRBV27	many	TRBJ1-1	CASFYGRRGNTEAFF	TGTGCCAGTTTCTATGGCCGGAGGGGCAACACTGAAGCTTTCTTT
NA	TRBV12-3/TRBV12-4	NA	TRBJ2-1	CASSPPGLEQFF	TGTGCCAGCAGTCCCCCGGGACTTGAGCAGTTCTTC
NA	TRBV6-1	many	TRBJ1-1	CAGKGQNTEAFF	TGTGCCGGTAAGGGTCAGAACACTGAAGCTTTCTTT
NA	TRBV24-1	few	TRBJ2-1	CATSERRDHYNEQFF	TGTGCCACCAGTGAAAGGCGGGATCACTACAATGAGCAGTTCTTC
TRBD2	TRBV6-2/TRBV6-3	NA	TRBJ2-3	CASRLSGSADTQYF	TGTGCCAGCAGACTTAGCGGGAGCGCAGATACGCAGTATTTT
TRBD1	TRBV7-8	NA	TRBJ2-3	CASSSLVGTGSTDTQYF	TGTGCCAGCAGCTCTCTAGTTGGGACAGGGAGCACAGATACGCAGTATTTT
NA	TRBV6-2/TRBV6-3	NA	TRBJ2-7	CASRVEGSYNEQYF	TGTGCCAGCAGGGTAGAGGGCTCCTACAATGAGCAGTACTTC
TRBD1	TRBV24-1	NA	TRBJ2-5	CATSDPGTGKETQYF	TGTGCCACCAGTGACCCCGGGACAGGGAAAGAGACCCAGTACTTC
TRBD2	TRBV7-6	NA	TRBJ2-2	CASSLATSGNTGELFF	TGTGCCAGCAGCTTAGCGACTAGCGGGAACACCGGGGAGCTGTTTTTT
TRBD1	TRBV11-2	NA	TRBJ1-3	CASSLRGPRSGNTIYF	TGTGCCAGCAGCTTAAGGGGGCCCCGCTCTGGAAACACCATATATTTT
NA	TRBV6-1	NA	TRBJ2-5	CASSGVSQETQYF	TGTGCCAGCAGTGGGGTATCCCAAGAGACCCAGTACTTC
TRBD1	TRBV5-4	NA	TRBJ1-6	CASSLARDRDRPSYNSPLHF	TGTGCCAGCAGCTTGGCGCGGGACAGGGACCGACCCTCCTATAATTCACCCCTCCACTTT
NA	TRBV11-2	NA	TRBJ2-1	CASSLEGQGHNEQFF	TGTGCCAGCAGCTTAGAGGGGCAGGGCCACAATGAGCAGTTCTTC
TRBD2	TRBV7-2	many	TRBJ2-5	CASSSSGTSGPGAQYF	TGTGCCAGCAGCTCCTCCGGGACTAGCGGTCCTGGGGCCCAGTACTTC
TRBD2	TRBV7-3	NA	TRBJ2-5	CASSKGLAGQETQYF	TGTGCCAGCAGCAAAGGACTAGCGGGCCAAGAGACCCAGTACTTC
TRBD2	TRBV6-4	medium-sized	TRBJ2-3	CASSPSGGGTDTQYF	TGTGCCAGCAGCCCGAGCGGGGGGGGCACAGATACGCAGTATTTT
TRBD1	TRBV7-8	NA	TRBJ2-5	CASSSTGPETQYF	TGTGCCAGCAGCTCGACAGGGCCAGAGACCCAGTACTTC
NA	TRBV6-1	many	TRBJ2-7	CASSQQGYEQYF	TGTGCCAGCAGCCAACAGGGCTACGAGCAGTACTTC
NA	TRBV9	NA	TRBJ2-1	CASSVGAGESNEQFF	TGTGCCAGCAGCGTAGGGGCAGGGGAAAGCAATGAGCAGTTCTTC
NA	TRBV5-4	NA	TRBJ2-4	CASSLERAQQYF	TGTGCCAGCAGCTTGGAACGAGCGCAGCAGTACTTC
TRBD2	TRBV6-1	once	TRBJ2-1	CASSEAVGLAGGDEQFF	TGTGCCAGCAGTGAAGCGGTTGGACTAGCGGGAGGGGATGAGCAGTTCTTC
NA	TRBV5-1	many	TRBJ1-3	CASTTDSGNTIYF	TGCGCCAGCACCACGGACTCTGGAAACACCATATATTTT
NA	TRBV6-1	few	TRBJ2-1	CASSDGDYNEQFF	TGTGCCAGCAGTGACGGCGATTACAATGAGCAGTTCTTC
NA	TRBV14	NA	TRBJ1-1	CASSRLRDTEAFF	TGTGCCAGCAGCCGGCTGAGGGACACTGAAGCTTTCTTT
TRBD1	TRBV5-1	many	TRBJ2-1	CASSLGGQGYNEQFF	TGCGCCAGCAGCTTGGGGGGACAGGGTTACAATGAGCAGTTCTTC
NA	TRBV5-1	NA	TRBJ2-5	CASSLGAGAETQYF	TGCGCCAGCAGCTTGGGGGCAGGGGCGGAGACCCAGTACTTC
NA	TRBV2	NA	TRBJ1-6	CASSPQGDNSPLHF	TGTGCCAGCTCCCCCCAGGGCGATAATTCACCCCTCCACTTT
NA	TRBV20-1	NA	TRBJ2-1	CSASLANEQFF	TGCAGTGCTAGTCTGGCGAATGAGCAGTTCTTC
NA	TRBV7-3	many	TRBJ2-2	CASSERNTGELFF	TGTGCCAGCAGCGAAAGAAACACCGGGGAGCTGTTTTTT
NA	TRBV7-2	few	TRBJ2-3	CASSLVYPGPVTDTQYF	TGTGCCAGCAGCTTAGTTTACCCGGGACCCGTGACAGATACGCAGTATTTT
NA	TRBV6-5	NA	TRBJ2-1	CASSYVTHNEQFF	TGTGCCAGCAGTTACGTCACCCACAATGAGCAGTTCTTC
TRBD2	TRBV7-2	few	TRBJ2-5	CASSLQTSGGETQYF	TGTGCCAGCAGCCTCCAGACTAGCGGGGGCGAGACCCAGTACTTC
NA	TRBV28	NA	TRBJ2-7	CASTTGYSYEQYF	TGTGCCAGCACAACAGGTTACTCCTACGAGCAGTACTTC
TRBD1	TRBV7-7	NA	TRBJ2-6	CASSPQGAGANVLTF	TGTGCTAGCAGCCCTCAGGGGGCTGGGGCCAACGTCCTGACTTTC
TRBD2	TRBV4-2	many	TRBJ2-5	CASSQAAGVGETQYF	TGTGCCAGCAGCCAAGCTGCGGGAGTGGGGGAGACCCAGTACTTC
TRBD1	TRBV27	many	TRBJ1-6	CASSKGWDRVTSPLHF	TGTGCCAGCAGCAAAGGATGGGACAGGGTCACCTCACCCCTCCACTTT
TRBD2	TRBV5-4	NA	TRBJ2-1	CASSTSGSLHEQFF	TGTGCCAGCAGCACTAGCGGGAGTTTGCATGAGCAGTTCTTC
NA	TRBV7-2	NA	TRBJ1-3	CASSLSPGTIYF	TGTGCCAGCAGCTTATCACCCGGTACCATATATTTT
TRBD1	TRBV24-1	medium-sized	TRBJ2-3	CATSDRTGGDTQYF	TGTGCCACCAGTGATCGGACAGGCGGCGATACGCAGTATTTT
TRBD1	TRBV28	many	TRBJ1-4	CASRRDRVWEKLFF	TGTGCCAGCCGCCGGGACAGGGTGTGGGAAAAACTGTTTTTT
TRBD1	TRBV11-3	NA	TRBJ1-3	CASSSQGMIAGNTIYF	TGTGCCAGCAGCTCACAGGGGATGATTGCTGGAAACACCATATATTTT
NA	TRBV3-1	few	TRBJ2-5	CASSQWRDSLGTQYF	TGTGCCAGCAGCCAATGGCGGGACTCCCTCGGGACCCAGTACTTC
NA	TRBV6-6	NA	TRBJ2-3	CASSSTSTDTQYF	TGTGCCAGCAGTTCCACTAGCACAGATACGCAGTATTTT
NA	TRBV7-2	once	TRBJ2-3	CASSLTRGSTDTQYF	TGTGCCAGCAGCTTAACCAGGGGTAGCACAGATACGCAGTATTTT
NA	TRBV4-1	few	TRBJ2-1	CASSQVEGPMNNEQFF	TGCGCCAGCAGCCAAGTGGAGGGCCCTATGAACAATGAGCAGTTCTTC
TRBD1	TRBV24-1	many	TRBJ1-5	CATSDQGASNQPQHF	TGTGCCACCAGTGACCAGGGGGCGAGCAATCAGCCCCAGCATTTT
NA	TRBV7-2	medium-sized	TRBJ2-7	CASSLEAEVEQYF	TGTGCCAGCAGCTTAGAGGCGGAGGTGGAGCAGTACTTC
NA	TRBV12-3/TRBV12-4	NA	TRBJ2-1	CASSHSGNEQFF	TGTGCCAGCAGCCATAGCGGCAATGAGCAGTTCTTC
TRBD1	TRBV6-1	many	TRBJ1-5	CASDRDRSYQPQHF	TGTGCCAGCGATCGGGACAGGTCGTATCAGCCCCAGCATTTT
TRBD2	TRBV5-1	NA	TRBJ2-1	CASSSGLAGVDEQFF	TGCGCCAGCAGTTCAGGACTAGCGGGAGTCGATGAGCAGTTCTTC